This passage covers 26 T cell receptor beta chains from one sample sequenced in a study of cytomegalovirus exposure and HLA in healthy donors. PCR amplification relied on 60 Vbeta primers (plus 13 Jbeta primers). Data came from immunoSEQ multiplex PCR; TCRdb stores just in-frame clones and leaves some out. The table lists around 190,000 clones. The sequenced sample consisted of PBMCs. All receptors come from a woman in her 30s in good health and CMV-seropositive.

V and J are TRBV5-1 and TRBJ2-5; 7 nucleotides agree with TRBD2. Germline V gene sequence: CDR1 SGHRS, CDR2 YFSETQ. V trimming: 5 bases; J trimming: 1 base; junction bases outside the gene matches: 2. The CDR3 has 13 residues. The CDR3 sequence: CASRSGVQETQYF. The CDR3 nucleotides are TGCGCCAGCAGGAGCGGGGTCCAAGAGACCCAGTACTTC.

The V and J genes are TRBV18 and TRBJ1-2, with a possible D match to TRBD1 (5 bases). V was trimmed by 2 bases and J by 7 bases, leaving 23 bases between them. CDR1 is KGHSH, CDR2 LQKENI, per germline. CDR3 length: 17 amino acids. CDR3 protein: CASSPEQNRRGIGGYTF. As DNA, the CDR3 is TGTGCCAGCTCACCAGAACAGAACAGGAGGGGAATCGGTGGCTACACCTTC.

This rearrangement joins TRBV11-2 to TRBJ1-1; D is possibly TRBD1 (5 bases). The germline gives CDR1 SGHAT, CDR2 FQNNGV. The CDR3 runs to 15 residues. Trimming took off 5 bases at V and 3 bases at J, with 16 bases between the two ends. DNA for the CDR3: TGTGCCAGCAGCACCGTTTTGGGGGGGGACACTGAAGCTTTCTTT. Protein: CASSTVLGGDTEAFF.

CDR3: CASSLLTTGVGESGGYTF. In DNA, the CDR3 is TGTGCCAGCAGCTTATTAACCACGGGGGTCGGAGAATCCGGTGGCTACACCTTC. The V and J genes are TRBV7-9 and TRBJ1-2; weak D call: TRBD1 (5 bases). Per germline, CDR1 SEHNR and CDR2 FQNEAQ (reference sequence). The V and J ends lost 2 bases and 7 bases respectively, with 26 bases between them. CDR3 length: 18 amino acids.

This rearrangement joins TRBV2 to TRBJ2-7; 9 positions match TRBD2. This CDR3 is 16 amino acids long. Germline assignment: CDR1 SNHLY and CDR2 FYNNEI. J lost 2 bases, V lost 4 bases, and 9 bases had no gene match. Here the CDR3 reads CASSGEVAGGPYEQYF. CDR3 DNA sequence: TGTGCCAGCAGTGGGGAGGTGGCGGGAGGGCCCTACGAGCAGTACTTC.

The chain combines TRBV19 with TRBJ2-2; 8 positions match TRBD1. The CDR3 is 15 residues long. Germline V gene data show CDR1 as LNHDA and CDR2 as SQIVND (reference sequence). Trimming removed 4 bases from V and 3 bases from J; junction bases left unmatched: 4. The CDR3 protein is CASSNRDRHTGELFF. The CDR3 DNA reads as TGTGCCAGTAGTAACCGGGACAGGCACACCGGGGAGCTGTTTTTT.

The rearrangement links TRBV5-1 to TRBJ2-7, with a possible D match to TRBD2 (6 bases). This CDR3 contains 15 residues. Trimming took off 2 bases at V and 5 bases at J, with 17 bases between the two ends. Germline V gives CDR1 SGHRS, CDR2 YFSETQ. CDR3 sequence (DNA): TGCGCCAGCAGCTTTCGCGGTCTAGCGTCCCACGAGCAGTACTTC. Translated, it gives CASSFRGLASHEQYF.

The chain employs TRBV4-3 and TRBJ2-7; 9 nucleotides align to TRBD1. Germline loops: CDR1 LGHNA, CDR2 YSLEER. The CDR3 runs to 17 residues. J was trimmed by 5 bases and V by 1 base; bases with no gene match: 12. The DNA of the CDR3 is TGCGCCAGCAGCCAAGTTTTAGGGACAGGGTTTCAACACGAGCAGTACTTC. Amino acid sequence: CASSQVLGTGFQHEQYF.

CDR3 amino acids: CASSSNRVSYEQYF. DNA for the CDR3: TGTGCCAGCAGCTCTAACAGGGTTTCCTACGAGCAGTACTTC. This chain links TRBV7-2 with TRBJ2-7; TRBD1 might be the D (6 bases). V shed 4 bases and J shed 1 base, with 11 bases lying between them. This CDR3 spans 14 amino acids. CDR1 and CDR2 from the germline V gene are SGHTA and FQGNSA. Full variable domain (outside the CDR3, taken from reference TRBV7-2 and TRBJ2-7): GAGVSQSPSNKVTEKGKDVELRCDPISGHTALYWYRQSLGQGLEFLIYFQGNSAPDKSGLPSDRFSAERTGGSVSTLTIQRTQQEDSAVYLCASSSNRVSYEQYFGPGTRLTVT.

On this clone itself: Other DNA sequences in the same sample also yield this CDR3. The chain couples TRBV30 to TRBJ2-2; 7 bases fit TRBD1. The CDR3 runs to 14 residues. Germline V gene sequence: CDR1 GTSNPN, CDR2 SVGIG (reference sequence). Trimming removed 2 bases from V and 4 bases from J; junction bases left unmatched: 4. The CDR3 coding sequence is TGTGCCTGGAGTTGGACAGGAGTCACCGGGGAGCTGTTTTTT. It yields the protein CAWSWTGVTGELFF.

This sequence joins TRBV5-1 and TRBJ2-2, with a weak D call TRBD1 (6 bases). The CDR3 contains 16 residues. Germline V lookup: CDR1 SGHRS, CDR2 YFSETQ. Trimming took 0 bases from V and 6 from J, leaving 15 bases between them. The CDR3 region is CASSLEGTWASGELFF. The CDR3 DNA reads TGCGCCAGCAGCTTGGAAGGGACATGGGCATCCGGGGAGCTGTTTTTT.

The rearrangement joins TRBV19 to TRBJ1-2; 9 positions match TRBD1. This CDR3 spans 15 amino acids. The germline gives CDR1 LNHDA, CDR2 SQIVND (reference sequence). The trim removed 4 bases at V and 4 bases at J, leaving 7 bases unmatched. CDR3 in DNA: TGTGCCAGTAGTAGGGACAGGGATGTTGGCTATGGCTACACCTTC. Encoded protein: CASSRDRDVGYGYTF.

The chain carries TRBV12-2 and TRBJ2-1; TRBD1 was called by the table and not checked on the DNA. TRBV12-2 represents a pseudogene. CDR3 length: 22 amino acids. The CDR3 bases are TGTGCAAGTCGCCCCCGAGAGAGGACCCCAGGGACAGGGGGCCTCCTAGACAATGAGCAGTTCTTC. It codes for CASRPRERTPGTGGLLDNEQFF.

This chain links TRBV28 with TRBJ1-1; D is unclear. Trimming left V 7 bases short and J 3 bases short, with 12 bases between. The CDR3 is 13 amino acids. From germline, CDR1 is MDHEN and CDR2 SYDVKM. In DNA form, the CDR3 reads TGTGCCAGCACTAGGGAGGAGGACACTGAAGCTTTCTTT. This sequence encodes CASTREEDTEAFF.

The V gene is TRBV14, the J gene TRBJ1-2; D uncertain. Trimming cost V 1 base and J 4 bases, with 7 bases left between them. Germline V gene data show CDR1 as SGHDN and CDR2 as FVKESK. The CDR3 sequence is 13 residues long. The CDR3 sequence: CASSQGTLYGYTF. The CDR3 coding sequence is TGTGCCAGCAGCCAAGGTACTCTCTATGGCTACACCTTC.

For the CDR3, the DNA is TGTGCCAGCTCACCACGTCAGGGGGTATCCTCTGGGGCCAACGTCCTGACTTTC. It yields the protein CASSPRQGVSSGANVLTF. The chain carries TRBV18 and TRBJ2-6; TRBD1 aligns across 7 bases. V lost 1 base and J lost 0; bases outside the gene matches: 6. The germline V gene encodes CDR1 KGHSH and CDR2 LQKENI. The CDR3 has 18 residues. The complete variable domain, with remaining parts taken from reference TRBV18 and TRBJ2-6, reads NAGVMQNPRHLVRRRGQEARLRCSPMKGHSHVYWYRQLPEEGLKFMVYLQKENIIDESGMPKERFSAEFPKEGPSILRIQQVVRGDSAAYFCASSPRQGVSSGANVLTFGAGSRLTVL.

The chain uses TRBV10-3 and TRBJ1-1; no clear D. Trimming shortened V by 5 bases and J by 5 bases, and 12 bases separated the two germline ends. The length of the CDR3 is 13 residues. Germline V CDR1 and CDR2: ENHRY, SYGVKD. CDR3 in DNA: TGTGCCATCAGTCAAGAAGAGCGGACTGAAGCTTTCTTT. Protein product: CAISQEERTEAFF.

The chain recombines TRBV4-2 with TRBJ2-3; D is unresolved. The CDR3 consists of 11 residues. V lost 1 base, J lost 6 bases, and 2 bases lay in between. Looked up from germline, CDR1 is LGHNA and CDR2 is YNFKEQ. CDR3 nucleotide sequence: TGTGCCAGCAGCCAAGCGGATACGCAGTATTTT. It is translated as CASSQADTQYF.

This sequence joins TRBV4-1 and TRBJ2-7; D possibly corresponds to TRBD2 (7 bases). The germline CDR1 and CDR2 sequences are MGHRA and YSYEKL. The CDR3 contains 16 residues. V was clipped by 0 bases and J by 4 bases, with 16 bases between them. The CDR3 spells CASSQDGRGEKYEQYF. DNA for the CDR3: TGCGCCAGCAGCCAAGATGGGAGGGGGGAAAAATACGAGCAGTACTTC.

The CDR3 protein is CASSNRQGGGTEAFF. As DNA, the CDR3 is TGTGCCAGTAGTAATCGACAGGGTGGAGGCACTGAAGCTTTCTTT. V gene TRBV19 combines with J gene TRBJ1-1, with TRBD1 identical over 7 bases. The V and J ends lost 4 bases and 4 bases, in that order; junction bases with no gene match: 9. The CDR3 is made up of 15 amino acids. From germline, CDR1 is LNHDA and CDR2 SQIVND (reference sequence).

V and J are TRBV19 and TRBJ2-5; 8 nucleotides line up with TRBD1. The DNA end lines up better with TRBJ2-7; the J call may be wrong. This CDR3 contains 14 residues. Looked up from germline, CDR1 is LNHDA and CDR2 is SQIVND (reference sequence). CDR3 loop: CASGFRGHSSEQYF. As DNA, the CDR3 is TGTGCCAGTGGGTTCAGGGGGCATTCTTCCGAGCAGTACTTC.

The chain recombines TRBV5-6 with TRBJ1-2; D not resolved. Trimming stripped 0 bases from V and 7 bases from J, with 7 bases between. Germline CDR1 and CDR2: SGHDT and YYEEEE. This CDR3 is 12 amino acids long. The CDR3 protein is CASSLGRGGYTF. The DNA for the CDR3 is TGTGCCAGCAGCTTGGGTCGGGGTGGCTACACCTTC.

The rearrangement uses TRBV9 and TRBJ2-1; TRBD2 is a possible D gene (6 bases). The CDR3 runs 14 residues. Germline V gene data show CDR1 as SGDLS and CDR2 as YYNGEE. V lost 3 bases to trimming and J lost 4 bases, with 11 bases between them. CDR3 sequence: CASSESGQYNEQFF. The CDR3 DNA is TGTGCCAGCAGCGAGAGCGGGCAATACAATGAGCAGTTCTTC.

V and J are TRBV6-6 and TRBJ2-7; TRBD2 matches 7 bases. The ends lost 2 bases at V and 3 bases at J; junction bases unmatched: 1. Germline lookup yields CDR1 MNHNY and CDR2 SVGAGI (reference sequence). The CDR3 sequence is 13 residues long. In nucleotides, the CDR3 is TGTGCCAGCAGTTACGGGACTAACTACGAGCAGTACTTC. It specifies CASSYGTNYEQYF.

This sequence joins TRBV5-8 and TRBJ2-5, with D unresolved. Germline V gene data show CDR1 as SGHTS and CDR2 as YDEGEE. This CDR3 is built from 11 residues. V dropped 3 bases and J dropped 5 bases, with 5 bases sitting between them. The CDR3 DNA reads TGTGCCAGCAGCTCAGTGGAGACCCAGTACTTC. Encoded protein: CASSSVETQYF.

The CDR3 is CASSHGTAYEQYF. CDR3 nucleotide sequence: TGTGCCAGCAGTCACGGGACAGCCTACGAGCAGTACTTC. This sequence joins TRBV28 and TRBJ2-7; 7 bases map to TRBD1. Trimming cost V 5 bases and J 2 bases; bases outside gene matches: 3. The length of the CDR3 is 13 residues. CDR1 is MDHEN, CDR2 SYDVKM, per germline. The complete variable domain, with remaining parts taken from reference TRBV28 and TRBJ2-7, reads DVKVTQSSRYLVKRTGEKVFLECVQDMDHENMFWYRQDPGLGLRLIYFSYDVKMKEKGDIPEGYSVSREKKERFSLILESASTNQTSMYLCASSHGTAYEQYFGPGTRLTVT.